The sequence of this T cell receptor (beta chain) was determined in a study of blood T cell repertoires in COVID-19. Overall study: COVID-19 samples collected from the United States, Italy and Spain covered acute and convalescent phases. PBMCs, B-cell-depleted T cells, or T cells were the source of the cDNA or gDNA that made up the material.

Germline V gene data show CDR1 as MNHEY and CDR2 as SMNVEV (reference sequence). The germline V and J ends were trimmed by 6 bases and 5 bases, with 13 bases remaining between them. This CDR3 contains 13 residues. Profiling relied on immunoSEQ multiplex PCR, and the TCRdb table lists in-frame clones only, not all of them. This sample has around 140,000 clones, with 75% to 80% found just once. The cohort comprised adults aged 18 to 89 years residing in 20 to 30 US areas. Recovered status in Cohort 3 required two negative PCRs, clearance, or symptom resolution. The sequenced material came from PBMCs or T cells enriched from blood (not recorded which). The chain recombines TRBV27 with TRBJ1-1; TRBD1 is a possible D gene (5 bases). This receptor was identified in a woman aged 45 to 65 who had recovered from COVID-19. The CDR3 protein is CASRRGGLTEAFF. CDR3 bases: TGTGCCAGCAGGCGGGGGGGTTTGACTGAAGCTTTCTTT.